The 32 T cell receptor beta chains given below trace back to one sample, sequenced in a study of T cell repertoires in cytomegalovirus infection. Antigens of these TCRs are unknown. Each CDR3 protein is one row after TCRdb ran MiXCR on the reads. Among some 940,000 distinct CDR3 sequences listed, roughly 30% were seen once. The sample consisted of cultured CD8+ T cells from PBMCs, taken from culture after CMV antigen stimulation. The receptors derive from a human donor in good health (CMV status not recorded). Some clones in this sample may be carry-over from other donors' samples.

The chain employs TRBV10-2 and TRBJ1-2, with unresolved D. The CDR3 sequence is 13 residues long. V was trimmed by 0 bases and J by 4 bases, leaving 6 bases between them. CDR1 and CDR2 from the germline V gene are WSHSY and SAAADI. The CDR3 nucleotides read TGCGCCAGCAGTGAGTCGAATTCCTATGGCTACACCTTC. Its protein is CASSESNSYGYTF.

The chain is built from TRBV28 and TRBJ1-2; D is ambiguous. The CDR3 is 15 amino acids. Trimming removed 7 bases at V and 3 bases at J, with 18 bases between. CDR1 and CDR2 from the germline V gene are MDHEN and SYDVKM. The CDR3 sequence is CASTSPLGYDYGYTF. The CDR3 DNA reads as TGTGCCAGCACTTCGCCTCTAGGCTATGACTATGGCTACACCTTC.

This clonotype came up a few times. This chain joins TRBV6-5 and TRBJ1-3, with D uncertain. Germline CDR1 is MNHEY and CDR2 is SVGAGI. Trimming took 0 bases from V and 3 from J, leaving 12 bases between them. The length of the CDR3 is 16 residues. CDR3 residues: CASSYSTGEIGNTIYF. CDR3 coding DNA: TGTGCCAGCAGTTACTCAACCGGGGAGATTGGAAACACCATATATTTT.

This clonotype occurred once. V and J are TRBV5-8 and TRBJ2-1; weak D call: TRBD2 (5 bases). The CDR3 is made up of 16 amino acids. Germline V lookup: CDR1 SGHTS, CDR2 YDEGEE. The V end was cut by 4 bases, the J end by 7 bases, with 21 bases between. CDR3 loop: CASSEGAGLFTNEQFF. Here the CDR3 DNA reads TGTGCCAGCAGCGAGGGAGCAGGCCTTTTCACGAATGAGCAGTTCTTC.

This clonotype occurred a few times. The V call is TRBV7-4, the J call TRBJ2-3, with D maybe TRBD2 (6 bases). Germline CDR1 reads SGHVT; CDR2 reads SQSDAQ. Trimming took off 4 bases at V and 3 bases at J, with 11 bases between the two ends. This CDR3 comprises 14 residues. CDR3 loop: CASSSGLTTDTQYF. The CDR3 nucleotides read TGTGCCAGCAGCTCGGGACTGACAACAGATACGCAGTATTTT.

This clonotype was observed many times. The chain combines TRBV7-2 with TRBJ2-5; 10 bases map to TRBD1. The junction had 4 bases not matched to a gene; V was cut back by 3 bases and J by 0 bases. Germline V gene sequence: CDR1 SGHTA, CDR2 FQGNSA. The CDR3 extends over 16 amino acids. The CDR3 here is CASSFWDRGYQETQYF. CDR3 nucleotide sequence: TGTGCCAGCAGCTTTTGGGACAGGGGTTACCAAGAGACCCAGTACTTC.

This clonotype was observed a few times. The J gene is TRBJ1-2, the V gene TRBV7-6; D is possibly TRBD1 (5 bases). This CDR3 comprises 13 residues. Trimming removed 6 bases at V and 10 bases at J, with 18 bases between. Germline loops: CDR1 SGHVS, CDR2 FNYEAQ. The chain's CDR3 is CASRHAPGLDYTF. The CDR3 nucleotides are TGTGCCAGCAGACACGCTCCGGGGCTAGACTACACCTTC.

There are a few counts of this clonotype. V and J are TRBV7-6 and TRBJ2-3; tentatively, D is TRBD2 (7 bases). This CDR3 has 15 amino acids. The germline CDR1 and CDR2 sequences are SGHVS and FNYEAQ. With 3 bases removed from V and 5 bases from J, the gap between germline ends came to 15 bases. The DNA for the CDR3 is TGTGCCAGCAGCTTGGGGGGGGCGGTTGGAGATACGCAGTATTTT. Its translation is CASSLGGAVGDTQYF.

This clonotype has only a few counts. V and J are TRBV9 and TRBJ2-5, with TRBD2 matching 12 bases. The CDR3 totals 16 residues. V lost 0 bases to trimming and J lost 5 bases; unmatched junction nucleotides: 5. Germline V lookup: CDR1 SGDLS, CDR2 YYNGEE. CDR3 bases: TGTGCCAGCAGCGTAGAACTAGCGGGGGGTGATGAGACCCAGTACTTC. This gives the protein CASSVELAGGDETQYF.

There are many counts of this clonotype. V and J are TRBV6-2 or TRBV6-3 and TRBJ1-1; weak D call: TRBD1 (6 bases). CDR1 and CDR2 (germline): MNHEY, SVGEGT. The CDR3 extends over 12 amino acids. The ends were cut back, 6 bases at V and 5 bases at J, with 10 bases in the middle. As DNA, the CDR3 is TGTGCCAGCAGCCGCAGGGGAACTGAAGCTTTCTTT. This encodes CASSRRGTEAFF.

The V gene is TRBV4-1, the J gene TRBJ2-5, with 7 nucleotides matching TRBD2. The CDR3 runs to 16 residues. V lost 0 bases, J lost 3 bases, and 7 bases stayed unmatched. Germline-derived CDR1 and CDR2 are MGHRA and YSYEKL. DNA of the CDR3: TGCGCCAGCAGCCAAGATGTCGCTAGCGGTGAAGAGACCCAGTACTTC. Its translation is CASSQDVASGEETQYF.

This clonotype was seen more than once but under ten times. The V call is TRBV20-1, the J call TRBJ2-5, with a tentative D call TRBD2 (6 bases). Germline V lookup: CDR1 DFQATT, CDR2 SNEGSKA (reference sequence). This CDR3 comprises 15 residues. Trimming removed 0 bases at V and 4 bases at J, with 15 bases between. The CDR3 DNA reads TGCAGTGCTAGAGATTTCCAGTCCGGGGGAGAGACCCAGTACTTC. It specifies CSARDFQSGGETQYF.

This clonotype was counted a single time. The chain joins TRBV4-1 to TRBJ2-7, with a tentative D call TRBD1 (6 bases). Germline V CDR1 and CDR2: MGHRA, YSYEKL. V was shortened by 0 bases and J by 2 bases, with 8 bases between the two germline ends. The CDR3 is 14 amino acids. The DNA of the CDR3 is TGCGCCAGCAGCCAAGACCCAGGGGCCTACGAGCAGTACGTC. Protein sequence: CASSQDPGAYEQYV.

In its sample, this clonotype was seen once. This chain links TRBV4-1 with TRBJ2-3; D remains unclear. This CDR3 has 13 amino acids. V was cut by 1 base and J by 6 bases, with 8 bases left in between. The V gene's germline CDR1 is MGHRA and CDR2 YSYEKL. The CDR3 DNA is TGCGCCAGCAGCCAAGTAAGGAAGGATACGCAGTATTTT. Amino acids: CASSQVRKDTQYF.

This clonotype came up many times. V usage is TRBV7-6 and J usage is TRBJ2-1, with TRBD2 matching over 11 bases. This CDR3 is built from 13 residues. Germline V gene lookup returns CDR1 SGHVS and CDR2 FNYEAQ. With V trimmed by 4 bases and J by 7 bases, 0 bases remained unmatched. This CDR3 reads CASSSSGGNEQFF. CDR3 in DNA: TGTGCCAGCAGCTCTAGCGGGGGGAATGAGCAGTTCTTC.

This clonotype was detected a few times. CDR3 sequence reads: CATPMAELQETQYF. The CDR3 DNA follows: TGTGCCACCCCAATGGCGGAGCTACAAGAGACCCAGTACTTC. V usage is TRBV28 and J usage is TRBJ2-5; no clear D. CDR1 and CDR2 from the germline V gene are MDHEN and SYDVKM. V gave up 10 bases and J gave up 2 bases, with 17 bases separating them. The CDR3 is made up of 14 amino acids.

The rearrangement joins TRBV27 to TRBJ1-4; D is perhaps TRBD1 (5 bases). The CDR3 has 16 residues. Germline V lookup: CDR1 MNHEY, CDR2 SMNVEV (reference sequence). Trimming shortened V by 6 bases and J by 0 bases, and 14 bases separated the two germline ends. CDR3: CASRPQVIATNEKLFF. For the CDR3, the DNA is TGTGCCAGCAGGCCACAGGTGATTGCAACTAATGAAAAACTGTTTTTT.

This clonotype was observed at least ten times. The chain links TRBV12-3 or TRBV12-4 to TRBJ1-2; D is undetermined. Trimming pared 7 bases from V and 4 bases from J, leaving 22 bases between. The CDR3 consists of 16 residues. CDR3 sequence: CASTIAPLVTSYGYTF. CDR3 DNA sequence: TGTGCCAGCACCATTGCCCCCCTTGTAACCTCCTATGGCTACACCTTC.

This clonotype was recorded a few times. The rearrangement uses TRBV19 and TRBJ1-6; possibly TRBD1 for D (6 bases). The length of the CDR3 is 14 residues. The germline V gene has CDR1 LNHDA and CDR2 SQIVND (reference sequence). V lost 6 bases, J lost 9 bases, and 15 bases lay in between. The CDR3, as DNA: TGTGCCAGTAGCATGGAGGGGGTAGCTTCACCCCTCCACTTT. Translating gives CASSMEGVASPLHF.

This clonotype has a handful of counts. The CDR3: CASSSDTDTIYF. The CDR3 region has the DNA TGTGCCAGCAGCTCCGACACGGACACCATATATTTT. V gene TRBV7-9 combines with J gene TRBJ1-3; D unresolved. The CDR3 covers 12 residues. The V gene's germline CDR1 is SEHNR and CDR2 FQNEAQ (reference sequence). V lost 4 bases and J 8 bases, leaving 9 bases between the germline ends.

CDR3 sequence reads: CASSLSEFGTEAFF. The CDR3, as DNA: TGTGCCAGCAGTTTATCCGAATTCGGCACTGAAGCTTTCTTT. The chain joins TRBV27 to TRBJ1-1; D unresolved. In germline, CDR1 is MNHEY, CDR2 SMNVEV (reference sequence). The V end was cut by 0 bases, the J end by 4 bases, with 9 bases between. This CDR3 region has 14 residues.

This clonotype was seen a handful of times. The gene calls are TRBV6-4 and TRBJ1-2; TRBD1 agrees at 7 bases. CDR1 and CDR2 (germline): MRHNA, SNTAGT. CDR3 length: 16 amino acids. J gave up 4 bases and V 5 bases, and 13 bases lay outside the gene matches. The chain's CDR3 is CASSYGTVISGYGYTF. The CDR3 nucleotides read TGTGCCAGCAGTTACGGGACAGTCATTTCTGGCTATGGCTACACCTTC.

A few counts support this clonotype. V gene TRBV7-2 combines with J gene TRBJ2-3; tentatively, D is TRBD1 or TRBD2 (5 bases each). Trimming took 4 bases from V and 7 from J, leaving 15 bases between them. There are 14 residues in the CDR3. Per the germline V gene, CDR1 is SGHTA and CDR2 is FQGNSA. The CDR3 bases are TGTGCCAGCAGCTCTGAGGGGCTCTGGAATACGCAGTATTTT. The encoded protein is CASSSEGLWNTQYF.

This chain links TRBV6-6 with TRBJ2-7, with D unclear. V gave up 5 bases and J gave up 0 bases, with 14 bases separating them. CDR3 length: 15 amino acids. The V gene's germline CDR1 is MNHNY and CDR2 SVGAGI (reference sequence). The CDR3 is CASSVYMASSYEQYV. The CDR3 bases are TGTGCCAGCAGTGTTTACATGGCCTCCTCCTACGAGCAGTACGTC.

There are a few counts of this clonotype. The rearrangement joins TRBV10-2 to TRBJ2-1; the match to TRBD2 covers 9 bases. Germline V CDR1 and CDR2: WSHSY, SAAADI. This CDR3 is built from 15 residues. The trim removed 7 bases at V and 5 bases at J, leaving 9 bases unmatched. The CDR3 here is CASKGAGGGNNEQFF. The CDR3, as DNA: TGCGCCAGCAAGGGAGCGGGGGGAGGTAACAATGAGCAGTTCTTC.

This clonotype was counted only a few times. The chain uses TRBV27 and TRBJ1-6; the D is unclear. Per germline, CDR1 MNHEY and CDR2 SMNVEV (reference sequence). With 1 base removed from V and 11 bases from J, the gap between germline ends came to 15 bases. This CDR3 contains 15 residues. This chain's CDR3 is CASSLFQTTSAPLHF. The CDR3 DNA follows: TGTGCCAGCAGTTTATTTCAGACGACGTCCGCACCCCTCCACTTT.

The chain links TRBV19 to TRBJ1-4, with 10 bases lining up with TRBD1. Unmatched junction bases numbered 5, after V lost 3 bases and J lost 4 bases. Germline V gives CDR1 LNHDA, CDR2 SQIVND (reference sequence). There are 16 residues in the CDR3. The chain's CDR3 is CASSMADRGLNEKLFF. CDR3 nucleotide sequence: TGTGCCAGTAGTATGGCCGACAGGGGGCTTAATGAAAAACTGTTTTTT.

This clonotype was seen only a few times. The chain couples TRBV6-1 to TRBJ1-1; D not resolved. The germline V gene has CDR1 MNHNS and CDR2 SASEGT. Deletions cut 0 bases from V and 5 bases from J, with 13 bases between. There are 15 residues in the CDR3. CDR3 bases: TGTGCCAGCAGTGAAGCGGGAGGGTCTCTGACTGAAGCTTTCTTT. It yields the protein CASSEAGGSLTEAFF.

This clonotype appeared a few times. This chain connects TRBV4-1 to TRBJ2-1, with TRBD1 matching over 9 bases. Trimming at V came to 6 bases and at J to 6 bases, leaving 6 bases not matched to a gene. CDR3 size: 14 residues. Germline CDR1 MGHRA, CDR2 YSYEKL. The CDR3 region has the DNA TGCGCCAGCAGTCGGGGACAGGGTGGCAATGAGCAGTTCTTC. Translating gives CASSRGQGGNEQFF.

This clonotype showed up many times. The chain uses TRBV7-2 and TRBJ1-1, with 7 positions matching TRBD1. There are 13 residues in the CDR3. V lost 4 bases, J lost 6 bases, and 5 bases stayed unmatched. CDR1 is SGHTA and CDR2 is FQGNSA in the germline V gene. CDR3 DNA: TGTGCCAGCAGCTACGCGACAGGGCCTGAAGCTTTCTTT. Its translation is CASSYATGPEAFF.

The CDR3 coding sequence is TGTGCCAGCCGGACAGGGGGGAAGACCCAGTACTTC. This sequence encodes CASRTGGKTQYF. The rearrangement uses TRBV27 and TRBJ2-5, with 10 bases lining up with TRBD1. V shed 8 bases and J 6 bases; nucleotides not matched to a gene: 3. The CDR3 totals 12 residues. Germline V gives CDR1 MNHEY, CDR2 SMNVEV (reference sequence).

The chain uses TRBV6-1 and TRBJ2-7, with 9 bases matching TRBD1. The V gene end was trimmed by 9 bases and the J gene end by 3 bases; junction bases not matched to a gene: 9. The CDR3 extends over 14 amino acids. Germline V gives CDR1 MNHNS, CDR2 SASEGT. CDR3 bases: TGTGCCAGTGCCCCGGGACAGGGACTCTACGAGCAGTACGTC. Translated: CASAPGQGLYEQYV.